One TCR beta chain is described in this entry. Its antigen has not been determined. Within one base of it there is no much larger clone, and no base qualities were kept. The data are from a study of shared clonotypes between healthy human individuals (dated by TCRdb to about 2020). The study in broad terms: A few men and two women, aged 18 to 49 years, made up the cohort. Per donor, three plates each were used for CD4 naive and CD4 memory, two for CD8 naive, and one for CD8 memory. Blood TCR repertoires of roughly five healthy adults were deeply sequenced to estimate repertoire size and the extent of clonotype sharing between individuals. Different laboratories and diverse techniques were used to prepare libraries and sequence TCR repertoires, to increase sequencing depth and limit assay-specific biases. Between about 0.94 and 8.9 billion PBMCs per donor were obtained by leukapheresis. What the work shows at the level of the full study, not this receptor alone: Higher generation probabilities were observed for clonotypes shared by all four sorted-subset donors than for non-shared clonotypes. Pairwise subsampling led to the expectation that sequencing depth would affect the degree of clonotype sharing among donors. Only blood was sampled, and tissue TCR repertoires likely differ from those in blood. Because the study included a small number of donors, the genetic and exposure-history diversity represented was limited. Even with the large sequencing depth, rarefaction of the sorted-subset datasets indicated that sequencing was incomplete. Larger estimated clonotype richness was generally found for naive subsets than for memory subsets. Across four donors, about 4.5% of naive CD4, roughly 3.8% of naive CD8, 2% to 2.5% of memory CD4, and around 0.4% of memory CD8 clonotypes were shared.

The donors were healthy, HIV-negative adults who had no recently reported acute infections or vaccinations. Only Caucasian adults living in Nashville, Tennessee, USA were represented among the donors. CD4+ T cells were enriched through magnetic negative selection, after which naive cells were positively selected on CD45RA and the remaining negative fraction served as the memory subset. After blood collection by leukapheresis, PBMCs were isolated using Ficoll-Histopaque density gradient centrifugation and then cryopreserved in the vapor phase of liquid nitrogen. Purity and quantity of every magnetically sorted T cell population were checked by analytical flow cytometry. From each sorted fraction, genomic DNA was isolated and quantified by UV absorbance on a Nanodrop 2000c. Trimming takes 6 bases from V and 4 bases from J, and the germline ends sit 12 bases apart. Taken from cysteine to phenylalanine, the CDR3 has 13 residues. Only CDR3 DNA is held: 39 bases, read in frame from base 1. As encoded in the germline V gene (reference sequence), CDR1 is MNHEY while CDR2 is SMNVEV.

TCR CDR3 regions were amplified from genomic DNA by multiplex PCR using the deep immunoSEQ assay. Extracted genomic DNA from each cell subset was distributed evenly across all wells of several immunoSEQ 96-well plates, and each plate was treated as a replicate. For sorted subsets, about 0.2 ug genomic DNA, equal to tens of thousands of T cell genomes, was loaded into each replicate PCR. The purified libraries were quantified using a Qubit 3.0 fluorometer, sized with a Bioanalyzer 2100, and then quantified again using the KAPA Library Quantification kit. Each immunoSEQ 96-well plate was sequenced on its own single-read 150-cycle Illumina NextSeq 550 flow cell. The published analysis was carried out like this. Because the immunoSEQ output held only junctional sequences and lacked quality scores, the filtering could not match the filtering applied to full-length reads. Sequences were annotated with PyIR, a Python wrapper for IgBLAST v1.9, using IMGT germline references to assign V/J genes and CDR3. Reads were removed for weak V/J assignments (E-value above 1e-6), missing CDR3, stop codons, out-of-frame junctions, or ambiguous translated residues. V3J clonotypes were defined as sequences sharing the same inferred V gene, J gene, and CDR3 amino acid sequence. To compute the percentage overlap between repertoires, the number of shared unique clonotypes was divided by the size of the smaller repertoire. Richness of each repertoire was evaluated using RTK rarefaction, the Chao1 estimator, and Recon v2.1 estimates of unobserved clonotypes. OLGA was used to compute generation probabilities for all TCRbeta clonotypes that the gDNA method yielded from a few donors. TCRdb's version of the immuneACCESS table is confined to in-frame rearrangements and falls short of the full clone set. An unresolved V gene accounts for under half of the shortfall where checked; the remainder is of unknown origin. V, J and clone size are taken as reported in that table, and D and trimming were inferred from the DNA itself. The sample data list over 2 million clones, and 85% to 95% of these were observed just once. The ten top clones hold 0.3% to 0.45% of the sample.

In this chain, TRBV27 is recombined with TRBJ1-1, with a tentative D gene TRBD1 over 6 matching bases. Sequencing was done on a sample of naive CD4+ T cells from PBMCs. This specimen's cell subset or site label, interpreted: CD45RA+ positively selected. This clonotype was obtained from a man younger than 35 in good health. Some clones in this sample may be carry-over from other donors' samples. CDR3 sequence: CASRFTGRTEAFF. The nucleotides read TGTGCCAGCAGGTTCACAGGGCGCACTGAAGCTTTCTTT.